This T cell receptor beta chain was obtained from a study of breast tumors, draining lymph nodes, adjacent tissues. Overall study results and limits: Tumor T cell lymph node origin was a supported hypothesis, not proven. Tumor repertoires ranked between lymph nodes and nontumor tissue in diversity, with V and J gene preferences. Compared with basal-like, luminal-like tumors shared significantly more repertoire with nontumor tissue. Most tumor T cells seemingly derive from lymph node, then expand in tumor.

Breast cancer patients provided tissue from their axillary draining lymph nodes. Germline V lookup: CDR1 LGHDT, CDR2 YNNKEL (reference sequence). There are 13 residues in the CDR3. Trimming pared 4 bases from V and 6 bases from J, leaving 9 bases between. Notes on this clonotype: The antigen remains unidentified.

MiXCR, applied by TCRdb to the multiplex PCR reads, yields one record per CDR3 protein. The table records around 130,000 distinct CDR3 sequences, around 21% of them present only once. The sample consisted of axillary lymph node tissue. The chain has TRBV3-1 and TRBJ2-2, with TRBD1 as a possible D gene (6 bases). The receptor was derived from a female donor with breast cancer. Some clones in this sample may be carry-over from other donors' samples. Written as DNA, the CDR3 is TGTGCCAGCAGCCGCAGGGGACCCGGGGAGCTGTTTTTT. Residues: CASSRRGPGELFF.